The source of this T cell receptor (beta chain) is a study of blood T cell repertoires in COVID-19. Germline loops: CDR1 MNHNS, CDR2 SASEGT. Between the trimmed V and J ends, which lost 3 bases and 2 bases, there was a span of 7 bases. The CDR3 length is 13 residues. Here immunoSEQ multiplex PCR was the method, and the copy in TCRdb shows in-frame clones only, minus some. Altogether 60,000 to 65,000 clones are present, approximately 80% being singletons, with the ten largest covering about 6%. The clonotype comes from a woman in her sixties with acute or convalescent COVID-19. The rearrangement joins TRBV6-1 to TRBJ2-5; D possibly corresponds to TRBD2 (5 bases). The sample taken for sequencing was peripheral blood. The CDR3 reads CASSDGGQETQYF. In DNA, the CDR3 is TGTGCCAGCAGTGACGGAGGACAAGAGACCCAGTACTTC.